These 14 T cell receptor beta chains share one sample of origin, sequenced in a study of CD8 T cells in ankylosing spondylitis. Study observations and caveats: Characteristic of ankylosing spondylitis blood, it appeared, was a TCR beta motif comprising roughly eight highly homologous variants.

Antigens of these TCRs are unknown. From the 5' RACE reads, TCRdb called clonotypes with MiXCR, one entry per CDR3 protein. The data contain approximately 400,000 distinct CDR3 sequences, about 15% of them singletons. Material: blood, either unsorted or a sorted T cell fraction (not recorded which). These receptors all come from a male donor with ankylosing spondylitis.

This clonotype was seen ten or more times. The V gene is TRBV10-3, the J gene TRBJ1-5; a possible D gene is TRBD1 (6 bases). The germline V gene has CDR1 ENHRY and CDR2 SYGVKD. This CDR3 is 14 amino acids long. V lost 3 bases to trimming and J lost 5 bases, with 11 bases between them. This CDR3 is CAISEGGAYQPQHF. CDR3 bases: TGTGCCATCAGTGAAGGGGGAGCGTATCAGCCCCAGCATTTT.

The chain combines TRBV6-1 with TRBJ2-2, with D maybe TRBD1 (5 bases). The CDR3 length is 15 residues. The germline V gene encodes CDR1 MNHNS and CDR2 SASEGT. Trimming took 8 bases from V and 5 from J, leaving 18 bases between them. The DNA for the CDR3 is TGTGCCAGCTCGAGACATCCCGCAGGGACCGGGGAGCTGTTTTTT. As protein: CASSRHPAGTGELFF.

This clonotype was picked up a small number of times. The chain combines TRBV20-1 with TRBJ2-1; maybe TRBD2 (6 bases). Trimming left V 5 bases short and J 9 bases short, with 14 bases between. CDR3 length: 12 amino acids. The germline CDR1 and CDR2 sequences are DFQATT and SNEGSKA (reference sequence). The CDR3 spells CSARGPGGEQFF. CDR3 coding DNA: TGCAGTGCTCGGGGTCCCGGGGGTGAGCAGTTCTTC.

This clonotype has a handful of counts. The rearrangement links TRBV6-2 or TRBV6-3 to TRBJ1-2; D is unclear. Germline V gene sequence: CDR1 MNHEY, CDR2 SVGEGT. V gave up 5 bases and J gave up 4 bases, with 11 bases separating them. This CDR3 is 13 amino acids long. This CDR3 is CASSLSGIYGYTF. DNA of the CDR3: TGTGCCAGCAGTCTATCCGGGATCTATGGCTACACCTTC.

The chain recombines TRBV24-1 with TRBJ2-5; possibly TRBD2 for D (7 bases). The CDR3 sequence is 15 residues long. The ends were cut back, 3 bases at V and 4 bases at J, with 14 bases in the middle. CDR1 is KGHDR and CDR2 is SFDVKD in the germline V gene. The CDR3 loop is CATSDPEGGGETQYF. Here the CDR3 DNA reads TGTGCCACCAGTGATCCAGAGGGAGGGGGAGAGACCCAGTACTTC.

This clonotype has ten or more counts. The V and J genes are TRBV12-3 or TRBV12-4 and TRBJ2-1; perhaps TRBD2 as D (5 bases). CDR3 length: 14 amino acids. V lost 4 bases to trimming and J lost 2 bases, with 9 bases between them. The DNA for the CDR3 is TGTGCCAGCAGTTCTTACGGGACCTACAATGAGCAGTTCTTC. Translating gives CASSSYGTYNEQFF.

This clonotype has at least ten counts. The chain uses TRBV5-1 and TRBJ2-5, with TRBD2 identical over 15 bases. The V gene's germline CDR1 is SGHRS and CDR2 YFSETQ. V dropped 4 bases and J dropped 2; count of bases not matched to a gene: 3. The CDR3 has 16 residues. In nucleotides, the CDR3 is TGCGCCAGCAGCCCCGGACTAGCGGGGGGGCAAGAGACCCAGTACTTC. Residues: CASSPGLAGGQETQYF.

The chain employs TRBV9 and TRBJ2-1; TRBD1 is a possible D gene (6 bases). The ends were cut back, 5 bases at V and 0 bases at J, with 12 bases in the middle. CDR1 and CDR2 (germline): SGDLS, YYNGEE. The CDR3 contains 15 residues. The CDR3 is CASSDRSYSYNEQFF. Here the CDR3 DNA reads TGTGCCAGCAGTGACAGGTCCTACTCCTACAATGAGCAGTTCTTC.

This clonotype was recorded a few times. The J gene is TRBJ2-5, the V gene TRBV5-5, with D maybe TRBD2 (5 bases). Between the trimmed V and J ends, which lost 1 base and 6 bases, there was a span of 13 bases. This CDR3 is 14 amino acids long. The germline V gene encodes CDR1 SGHKS and CDR2 YYEKEE (reference sequence). The CDR3 DNA follows: TGTGCCAGCAGCTTGTACCAGCAGCGGAAGACCCAGTACTTC. It yields the protein CASSLYQQRKTQYF.

This clonotype was counted only a few times. V and J are TRBV20-1 and TRBJ2-3; D might be TRBD1 (5 bases). The CDR3 covers 16 residues. CDR1 DFQATT and CDR2 SNEGSKA come from the germline V gene (reference sequence). Trimming removed 3 bases from V and 0 bases from J, with 16 bases in between. CDR3 bases: TGCAGTGCTAGGACAGTGAGAGGTGCCAGCACAGATACGCAGTATTTT. It translates to CSARTVRGASTDTQYF.

The chain employs TRBV27 and TRBJ1-5; unclear D gene. CDR3 length equals 15 residues. V shed 6 bases and J shed 3 bases, with 15 bases lying between them. Germline CDR1 and CDR2: MNHEY and SMNVEV (reference sequence). The CDR3: CASRYSPGSNQPQHF. The CDR3 region has the DNA TGTGCCAGCAGATATAGTCCGGGTTCCAATCAGCCCCAGCATTTT.

This clonotype was counted at least ten times. The V gene is TRBV12-3 or TRBV12-4, the J gene TRBJ2-2; D ambiguous. The CDR3 spans 13 residues. V was trimmed by 6 bases and J by 4 bases, leaving 9 bases between them. The CDR3 loop reads CASSEFATGELFF. The CDR3 DNA is TGTGCCAGCAGCGAATTCGCCACCGGGGAGCTGTTTTTT.

This clonotype appeared a few times. The chain couples TRBV20-1 to TRBJ2-5, with TRBD2 identical over 12 bases. The CDR3 has 13 amino acids. The germline V gene encodes CDR1 DFQATT and CDR2 SNEGSKA (reference sequence). As DNA, the CDR3 is TGCAGCCAGACTAGCGGGGGAGGAGAGACCCAGTACTTC. Protein: CSQTSGGGETQYF.

This clonotype was detected a few times. The CDR3 nucleotides read TGTGCCACCTATCCAGGGGGCACGAACACTGAAGCTTTCTTT. Amino acids: CATYPGGTNTEAFF. The rearrangement joins TRBV10-3 to TRBJ1-1; 8 bases are shared with TRBD1. This CDR3 spans 14 amino acids. With 10 bases clipped from V and 1 base from J, the junction kept 8 bases outside the gene matches. Germline V gene data show CDR1 as ENHRY and CDR2 as SYGVKD.